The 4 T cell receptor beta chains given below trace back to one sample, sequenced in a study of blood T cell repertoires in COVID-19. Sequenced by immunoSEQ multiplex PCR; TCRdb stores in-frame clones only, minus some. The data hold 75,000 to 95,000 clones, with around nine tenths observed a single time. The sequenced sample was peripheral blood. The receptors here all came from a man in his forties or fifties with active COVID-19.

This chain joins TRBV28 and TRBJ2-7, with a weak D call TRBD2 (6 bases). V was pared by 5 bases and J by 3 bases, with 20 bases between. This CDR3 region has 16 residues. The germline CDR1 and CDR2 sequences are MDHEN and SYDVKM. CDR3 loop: CASSPHGGALFYEQYF. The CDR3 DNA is TGTGCCAGCAGTCCCCACGGGGGTGCGCTTTTCTACGAGCAGTACTTC.

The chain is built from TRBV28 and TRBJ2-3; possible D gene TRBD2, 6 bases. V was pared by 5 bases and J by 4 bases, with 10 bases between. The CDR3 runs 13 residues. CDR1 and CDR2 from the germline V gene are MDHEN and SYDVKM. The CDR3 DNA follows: TGTGCCAGCAGTCTAACTAGCTCAGATACGCAGTATTTT. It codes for CASSLTSSDTQYF.

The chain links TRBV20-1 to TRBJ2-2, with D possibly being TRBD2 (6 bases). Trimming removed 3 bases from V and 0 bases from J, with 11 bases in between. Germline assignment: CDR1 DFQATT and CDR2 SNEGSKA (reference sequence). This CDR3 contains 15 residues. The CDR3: CSASPGSTNTGELFF. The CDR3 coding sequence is TGCAGTGCTAGTCCCGGGAGCACGAACACCGGGGAGCTGTTTTTT.

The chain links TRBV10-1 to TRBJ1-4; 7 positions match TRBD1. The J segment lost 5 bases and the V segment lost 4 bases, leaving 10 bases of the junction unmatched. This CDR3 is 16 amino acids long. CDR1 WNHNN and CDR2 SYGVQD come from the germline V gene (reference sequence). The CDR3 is CASSAPRTGCNEKLFF. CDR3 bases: TGCGCCAGCAGTGCGCCACGGACAGGTTGCAATGAAAAACTGTTTTTT.